This T cell receptor beta chain derives from a study of T cell responses to AZD1222 COVID-19 vaccine. Study-wide results and limits: Nearly half of spike-specific TCRs reportedly go after variant regions that carry no mutations. Vaccine-related CD4 TCRs covered spike, predominating at 160-218 and 743-854.

Profiling relied on immunoSEQ multiplex PCR, and the TCRdb table lists in-frame clones only, not all of them. The profile covers about 100,000 clones, with about nine tenths appearing a single time and approximately 3% taken by the ten largest. Of note for this clone: What it binds is not known.

V was cut by 5 bases and J by 3 bases, with 16 bases left in between. This CDR3 spans 15 amino acids. The TCR sequence derives from an adult who received the MenACWY meningococcal vaccine as a control. This sample comprised peripheral blood, obtained 28 days after the second dose of the MenACWY control vaccine. The rearrangement links TRBV6-7 to TRBJ1-2; D not certain. TRBV6-7 is labeled an ORF, and its function is uncertain. CDR3 in amino acids: CASSHTNRADYGYTF. CDR3 DNA sequence: TGTGCCAGCAGTCACACGAATAGAGCAGACTATGGCTACACCTTC.